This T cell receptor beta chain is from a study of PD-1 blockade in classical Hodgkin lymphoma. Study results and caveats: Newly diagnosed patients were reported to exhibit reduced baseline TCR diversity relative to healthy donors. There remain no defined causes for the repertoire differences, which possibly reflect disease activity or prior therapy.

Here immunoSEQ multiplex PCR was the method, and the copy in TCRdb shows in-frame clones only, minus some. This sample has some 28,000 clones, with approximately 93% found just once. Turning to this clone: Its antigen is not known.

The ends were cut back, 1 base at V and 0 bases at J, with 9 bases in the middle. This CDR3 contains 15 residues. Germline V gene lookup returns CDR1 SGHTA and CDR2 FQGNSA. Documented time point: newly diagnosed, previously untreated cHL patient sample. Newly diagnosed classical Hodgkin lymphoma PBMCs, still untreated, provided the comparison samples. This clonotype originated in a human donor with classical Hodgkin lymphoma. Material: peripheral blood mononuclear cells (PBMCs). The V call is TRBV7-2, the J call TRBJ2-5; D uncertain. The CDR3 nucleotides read TGTGCCAGCAGCTTAGATTTAGGGTACCAAGAGACCCAGTACTTC. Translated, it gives CASSLDLGYQETQYF.